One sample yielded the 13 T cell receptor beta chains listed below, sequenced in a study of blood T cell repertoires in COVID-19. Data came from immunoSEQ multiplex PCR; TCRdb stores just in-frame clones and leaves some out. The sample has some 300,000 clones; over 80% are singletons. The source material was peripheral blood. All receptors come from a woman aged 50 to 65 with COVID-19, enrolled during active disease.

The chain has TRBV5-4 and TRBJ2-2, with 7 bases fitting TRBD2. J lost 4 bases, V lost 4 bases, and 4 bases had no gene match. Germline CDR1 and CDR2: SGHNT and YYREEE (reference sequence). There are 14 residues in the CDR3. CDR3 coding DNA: TGTGCCAGCAGCGCACCGGGGGGCACCGGGGAGCTGTTTTTT. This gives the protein CASSAPGGTGELFF.

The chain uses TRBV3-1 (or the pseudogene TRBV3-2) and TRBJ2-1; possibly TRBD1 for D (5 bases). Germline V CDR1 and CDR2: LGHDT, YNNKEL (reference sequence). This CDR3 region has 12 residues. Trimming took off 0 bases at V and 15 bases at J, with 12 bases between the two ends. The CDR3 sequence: CASSQEGRVAFF. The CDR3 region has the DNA TGTGCCAGCAGCCAAGAGGGCAGGGTCGCGTTCTTC.

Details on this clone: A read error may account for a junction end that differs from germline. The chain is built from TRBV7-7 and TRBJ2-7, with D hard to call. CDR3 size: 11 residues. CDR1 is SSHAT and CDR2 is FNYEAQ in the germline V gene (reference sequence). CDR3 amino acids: CASSVYYEQYF. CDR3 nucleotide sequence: TGTGCTAGCAGCGTGTATTACGAGCAGTACTTC.

The chain's CDR3 is CASSLRGGATYEQYF. CDR3 coding DNA: TGTGCCAGCAGTTTAAGGGGCGGGGCGACCTACGAGCAGTACTTC. V is TRBV27 and J is TRBJ2-7; weak D call: TRBD2 (6 bases). V was trimmed by 2 bases and J by 2 bases, leaving 13 bases between them. The CDR3 has 15 amino acids. Germline CDR1 and CDR2: MNHEY and SMNVEV (reference sequence).

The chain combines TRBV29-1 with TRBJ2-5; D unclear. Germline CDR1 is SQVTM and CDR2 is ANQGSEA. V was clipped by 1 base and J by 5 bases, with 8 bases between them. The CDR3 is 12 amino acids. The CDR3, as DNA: TGCAGCGTTGAAGCTAGGCGGGAGACCCAGTACTTC. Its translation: CSVEARRETQYF.

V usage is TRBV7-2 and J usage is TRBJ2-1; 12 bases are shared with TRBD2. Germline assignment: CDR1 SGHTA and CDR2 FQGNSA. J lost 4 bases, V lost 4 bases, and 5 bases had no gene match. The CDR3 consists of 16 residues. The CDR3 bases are TGTGCCAGCAGCTCTGGGACTAGCGGGCTATACAATGAGCAGTTCTTC. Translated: CASSSGTSGLYNEQFF.

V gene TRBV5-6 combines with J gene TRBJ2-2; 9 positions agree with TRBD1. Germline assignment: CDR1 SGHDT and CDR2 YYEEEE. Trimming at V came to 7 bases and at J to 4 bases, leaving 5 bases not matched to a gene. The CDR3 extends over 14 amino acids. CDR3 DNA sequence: TGTGCCAGCGGGACAGGGAGTTTCACCGGGGAGCTGTTTTTT. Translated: CASGTGSFTGELFF.

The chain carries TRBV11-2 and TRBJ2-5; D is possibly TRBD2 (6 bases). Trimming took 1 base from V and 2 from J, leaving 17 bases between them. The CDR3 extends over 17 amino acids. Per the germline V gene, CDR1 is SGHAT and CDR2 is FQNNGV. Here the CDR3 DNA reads TGTGCCAGCAGCTTAGTGGGACTCATCGGGGCACAAGAGACCCAGTACTTC. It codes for CASSLVGLIGAQETQYF.

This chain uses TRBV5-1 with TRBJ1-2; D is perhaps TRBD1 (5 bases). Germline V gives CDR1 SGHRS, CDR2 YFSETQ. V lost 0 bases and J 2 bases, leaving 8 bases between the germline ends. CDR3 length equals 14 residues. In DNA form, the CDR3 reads TGCGCCAGCAGCTTGGCCGGGGGGAACTATGGCTACACCTTC. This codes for CASSLAGGNYGYTF.

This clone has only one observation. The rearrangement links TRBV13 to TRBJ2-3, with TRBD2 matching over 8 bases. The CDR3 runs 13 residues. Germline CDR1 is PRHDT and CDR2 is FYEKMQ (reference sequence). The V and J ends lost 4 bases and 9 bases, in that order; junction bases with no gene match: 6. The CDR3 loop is CASSSGSGNTQYF. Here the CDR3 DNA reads TGTGCCAGCAGCTCCGGTAGCGGGAACACGCAGTATTTT.

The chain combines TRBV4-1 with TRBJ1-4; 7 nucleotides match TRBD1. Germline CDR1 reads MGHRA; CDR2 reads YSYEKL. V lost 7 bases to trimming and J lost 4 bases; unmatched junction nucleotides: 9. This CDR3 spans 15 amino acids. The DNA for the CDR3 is TGCGCCAGCAAAAACACAGGGGCGAATAATGAAAAACTGTTTTTT. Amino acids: CASKNTGANNEKLFF.

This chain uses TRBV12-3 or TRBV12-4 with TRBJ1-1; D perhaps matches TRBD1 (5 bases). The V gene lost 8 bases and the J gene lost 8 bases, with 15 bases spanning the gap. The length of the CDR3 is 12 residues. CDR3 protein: CASRPGEREAFF. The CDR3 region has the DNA TGTGCCAGCCGACCGGGGGAGAGAGAAGCTTTCTTT.

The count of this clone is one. CDR3 region: CAWSAGGNEQYF. The DNA of the CDR3 is TGTGCCTGGAGCGCAGGGGGGAACGAGCAGTACTTC. The chain recombines TRBV30 with TRBJ2-7, with D possibly being TRBD1 (7 bases). V shed 3 bases and J shed 5 bases, with 11 bases lying between them. Looked up from germline, CDR1 is GTSNPN and CDR2 is SVGIG (reference sequence). The CDR3 sequence is 12 residues long.